These 23 T cell receptor beta chains were all obtained from the same sample, sequenced in a study of monozygotic twins with inflammatory bowel disease. Each CDR3 protein gets one entry in TCRdb, which reprocessed the 5' RACE reads and gives no DNA. The repertoire table contains approximately 340,000 distinct CDR3 sequences. Specimen: blood. The receptor set was obtained from a human donor with ulcerative colitis or Crohn's disease, or a healthy co-twin of an affected twin (not recorded which).

CDR3 loop: CASSPYRGLDTEAFF. V and J are TRBV11-2 and TRBJ1-1; TCRdb's D gene call, TRBD1, goes unchecked for lack of DNA. This CDR3 has 15 amino acids. Germline CDR1 SGHAT, CDR2 FQNNGV.

The chain employs TRBV5-4 and TRBJ2-3. Germline values: CDR1 SGHNT, CDR2 YYREEE (reference sequence). This CDR3 comprises 16 residues. The CDR3: CASSPQNFRSGDTQYF.

This chain links TRBV18 with TRBJ2-7; without DNA, the TCRdb call of TRBD2 cannot be checked. Germline V gives CDR1 KGHSH, CDR2 LQKENI. CDR3 length equals 13 residues. The CDR3 here is CASSEIGGVEQYF.

The chain has TRBV5-5 and TRBJ1-2; TCRdb's D call of TRBD1 is untestable without DNA. Germline CDR1 reads SGHKS; CDR2 reads YYEKEE (reference sequence). The CDR3 sequence is 13 residues long. The CDR3 protein is CASSLTGAYGYTF. Looking up the rest from reference TRBV5-5 and TRBJ1-2 gives the full variable domain: DAGVTQSPTHLIKTRGQQVTLRCSPISGHKSVSWYQQVLGQGPQFIFQYYEKEERGRGNFPDRFSARQFPNYSSELNVNALLLGDSALYLCASSLTGAYGYTFGSGTRLTVV.

This chain uses TRBV5-4 with TRBJ1-2. The CDR3 runs 14 residues. The V gene's germline CDR1 is SGHNT and CDR2 YYREEE (reference sequence). CDR3 protein: CASSQIGNQNRYTF.

The V call is TRBV10-3, the J call TRBJ2-5; TCRdb returns TRBD2, unconfirmable since there is no DNA. Germline V gene data show CDR1 as ENHRY and CDR2 as SYGVKD. This CDR3 region has 15 residues. CDR3 residues: CAAQRDGTFQETQYF.

The chain uses TRBV5-4 and TRBJ2-3; checking the TCRdb D call of TRBD2 is not possible without DNA. The CDR3 has 16 residues. The V gene's germline CDR1 is SGHNT and CDR2 YYREEE (reference sequence). The CDR3 reads CASSPDARGGTDTQYF.

This chain connects TRBV5-5 to TRBJ2-3. The CDR3 is 12 amino acids. Germline V gives CDR1 SGHKS, CDR2 YYEKEE (reference sequence). The CDR3 sequence is CASRVETDTQYF. The entire variable domain, with the rest obtained from reference TRBV5-5 and TRBJ2-3, is as follows: DAGVTQSPTHLIKTRGQQVTLRCSPISGHKSVSWYQQVLGQGPQFIFQYYEKEERGRGNFPDRFSARQFPNYSSELNVNALLLGDSALYLCASRVETDTQYFGPGTRLTVL.

The J gene is TRBJ1-4, the V gene TRBV12-3 or TRBV12-4. The CDR3 contains 13 residues. This CDR3 is CASSPQINEKLFF.

The rearrangement joins TRBV12-3 or TRBV12-4 to TRBJ2-1; with no DNA, the TCRdb D assignment of TRBD2 cannot be verified. The CDR3 is 15 amino acids. The CDR3: CASSLGTSRSDEQFF.

The chain couples TRBV6-2 or TRBV6-3 to TRBJ2-7; TCRdb lists TRBD1, though no DNA is available to test this call. Per germline, CDR1 MNHEY and CDR2 SVGEGT. There are 11 residues in the CDR3. The CDR3 is CASSQGHEQYF.

The chain has TRBV18 and TRBJ2-7; TCRdb's D call of TRBD2 is untestable without DNA. CDR3 size: 18 residues. Germline V lookup: CDR1 KGHSH, CDR2 LQKENI. Here the CDR3 reads CASSPTPYQGRSSYEQYF.

The chain employs TRBV19 and TRBJ1-1. CDR3 size: 13 residues. Looked up from germline, CDR1 is LNHDA and CDR2 is SQIVND (reference sequence). The CDR3 loop is CASSISTRTEAFF.

The V and J genes are TRBV20-1 and TRBJ2-4; TCRdb designates TRBD1, a call that cannot be tested without DNA. The germline V gene encodes CDR1 DFQATT and CDR2 SNEGSKA (reference sequence). This CDR3 spans 15 amino acids. CDR3: CSARASTGAKNMQYF.

V gene TRBV20-1 combines with J gene TRBJ1-1. Germline V gene data show CDR1 as DFQATT and CDR2 as SNEGSKA (reference sequence). The CDR3 sequence is 12 residues long. The CDR3 protein is CSARQWNTEAFF.

The rearrangement joins TRBV25-1 to TRBJ1-2; the TRBD1 assignment by TCRdb is unverifiable without DNA. Looked up from germline, CDR1 is MGHDK and CDR2 is SYGVNS. The CDR3 contains 14 residues. CDR3 loop: CASSVGDRSYGYTF.

The V gene is TRBV12-3 or TRBV12-4, the J gene TRBJ1-1; without DNA, the TCRdb call of TRBD1 cannot be checked. The CDR3 consists of 15 residues. The chain's CDR3 is CASSPSGTVNTEAFF.

The V gene is TRBV19, the J gene TRBJ2-2. The CDR3 is made up of 15 amino acids. The V gene's germline CDR1 is LNHDA and CDR2 SQIVND (reference sequence). This chain's CDR3 is CASSGSGVYTGELFF.

This rearrangement joins TRBV28 to TRBJ2-5; the D call from TCRdb, TRBD1, cannot be confirmed without DNA. This CDR3 region has 13 residues. The germline CDR1 and CDR2 sequences are MDHEN and SYDVKM. CDR3 region: CVVRDRGKETQYF.

V and J are TRBV5-1 and TRBJ2-1; the TRBD1 assignment by TCRdb is unverifiable without DNA. The CDR3 loop spans 15 amino acids. Per the germline V gene, CDR1 is SGHRS and CDR2 is YFSETQ. This chain's CDR3 is CASSLSGENYNEQFF.

J is TRBJ2-7 and V is TRBV28; TCRdb's assignment of TRBD1 cannot be checked, as there is no DNA. Germline loops: CDR1 MDHEN, CDR2 SYDVKM. The length of the CDR3 is 14 residues. The CDR3 here is CASSPLTLQYEQYF. Variable domain in full (rest from reference TRBV28 and TRBJ2-7): DVKVTQSSRYLVKRTGEKVFLECVQDMDHENMFWYRQDPGLGLRLIYFSYDVKMKEKGDIPEGYSVSREKKERFSLILESASTNQTSMYLCASSPLTLQYEQYFGPGTRLTVT.

This sequence joins TRBV15 and TRBJ2-3; TCRdb gives TRBD1 as the D gene, but with no DNA this cannot be confirmed. Germline CDR1 LNHNV, CDR2 YYDKDF (reference sequence). CDR3 length equals 15 residues. CDR3 amino acids: CATSRVRGRGDTQYF.

The V and J genes are TRBV7-2 and TRBJ2-3; the D call of TRBD1 rests on TCRdb alone, since no DNA is present to check it. The germline V gene has CDR1 SGHTA and CDR2 FQGNSA. The CDR3 consists of 17 residues. CDR3 loop: CASSLEGWGPSTDTQYF.